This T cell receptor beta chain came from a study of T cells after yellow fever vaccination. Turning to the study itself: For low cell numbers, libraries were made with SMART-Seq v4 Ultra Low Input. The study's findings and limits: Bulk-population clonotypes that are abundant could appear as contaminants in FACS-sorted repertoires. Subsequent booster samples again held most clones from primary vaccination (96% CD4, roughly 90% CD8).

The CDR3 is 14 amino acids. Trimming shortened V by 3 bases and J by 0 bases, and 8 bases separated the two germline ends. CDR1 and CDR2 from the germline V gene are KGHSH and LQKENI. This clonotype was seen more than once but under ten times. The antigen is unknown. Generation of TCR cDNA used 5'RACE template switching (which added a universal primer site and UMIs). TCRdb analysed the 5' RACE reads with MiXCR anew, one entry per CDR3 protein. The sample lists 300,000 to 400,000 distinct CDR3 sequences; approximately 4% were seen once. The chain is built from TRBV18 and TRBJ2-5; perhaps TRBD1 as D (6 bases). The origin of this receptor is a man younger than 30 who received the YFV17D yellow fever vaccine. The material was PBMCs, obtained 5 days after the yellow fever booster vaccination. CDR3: CASSPGQDQETQYF. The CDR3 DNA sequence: TGTGCCAGCTCACCGGGACAAGACCAAGAGACCCAGTACTTC.